Sequencing of this T cell receptor (beta chain) was carried out in a study of cytomegalovirus exposure and HLA in healthy donors. Turning to the study itself: Prior work identified 120 million or so unique TCR beta sequences in some 180 million T cells. Study-wide points: The study found most TCR sequences rare, yet found some public TCRs in many donors. TCR beta sequences reportedly predicted most subjects' HLA-A and HLA-B alleles accurately.

At collection, donors were nominally healthy, but unrecorded immune exposures were probable. With respect to this clone: Its specificity is not known.

PCR was performed using 60 Vbeta and 13 Jbeta primers. Profiled with immunoSEQ multiplex PCR; TCRdb holds only in-frame clones, not every one. Seen here are roughly 200,000 clones, 65% to 90% observed once, and the top ten hold 2% to 2.5%. There are 14 residues in the CDR3. V gave up 5 bases and J gave up 0 bases, with 11 bases separating them. From germline, CDR1 is MDHEN and CDR2 SYDVKM. Sample: PBMCs. The chain links TRBV28 to TRBJ2-7, with D possibly being TRBD2 (6 bases). This TCR was recovered from a woman aged 45-65 years in good health and CMV-seronegative. The CDR3 region has the DNA TGTGCCAGCAGTCCCCCGACTAGCTCCTACGAGCAGTACTTC. Translation gives CASSPPTSSYEQYF. Using reference TRBV28 and TRBJ2-7 for the parts outside the CDR3, the full variable domain is DVKVTQSSRYLVKRTGEKVFLECVQDMDHENMFWYRQDPGLGLRLIYFSYDVKMKEKGDIPEGYSVSREKKERFSLILESASTNQTSMYLCASSPPTSSYEQYFGPGTRLTVT.